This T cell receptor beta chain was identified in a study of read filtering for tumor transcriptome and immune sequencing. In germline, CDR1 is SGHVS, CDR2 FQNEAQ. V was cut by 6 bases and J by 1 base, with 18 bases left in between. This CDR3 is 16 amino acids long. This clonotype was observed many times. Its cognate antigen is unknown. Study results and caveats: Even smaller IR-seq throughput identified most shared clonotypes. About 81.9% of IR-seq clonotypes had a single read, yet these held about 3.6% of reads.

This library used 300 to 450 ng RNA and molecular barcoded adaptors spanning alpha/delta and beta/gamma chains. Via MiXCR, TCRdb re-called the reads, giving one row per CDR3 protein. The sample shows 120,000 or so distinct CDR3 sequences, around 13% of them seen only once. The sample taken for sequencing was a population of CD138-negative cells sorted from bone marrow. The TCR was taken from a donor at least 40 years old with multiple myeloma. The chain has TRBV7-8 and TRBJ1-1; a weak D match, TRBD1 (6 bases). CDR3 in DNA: TGTGCCAGCAGAGAAGGCCGGGGGCAGGGGAACACTGAAGCTTTCTTT. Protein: CASREGRGQGNTEAFF.